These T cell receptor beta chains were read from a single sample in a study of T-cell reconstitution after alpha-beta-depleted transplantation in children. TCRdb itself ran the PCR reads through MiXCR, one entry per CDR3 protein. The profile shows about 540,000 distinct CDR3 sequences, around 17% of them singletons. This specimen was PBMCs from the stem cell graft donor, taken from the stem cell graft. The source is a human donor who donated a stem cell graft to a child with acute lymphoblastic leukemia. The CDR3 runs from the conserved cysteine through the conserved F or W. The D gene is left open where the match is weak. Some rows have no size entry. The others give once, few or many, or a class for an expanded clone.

CSAITGDFYNEQFF	TGCAGTGCTATCACAGGGGACTTTTACAATGAGCAGTTCTTC	TRBV20-1	TRBJ2-1	-	many
CSFSSGSSYEQYF	TGCAGCTTTTCTAGCGGGAGCTCCTACGAGCAGTACTTC	TRBV29-1	TRBJ2-7	TRBD2	-
CASSHGTSNEKLFF	TGCGCCAGCAGCCATGGGACATCTAATGAAAAACTGTTTTTT	TRBV4-1	TRBJ1-4	-	few
CATSSDPQETQYF	TGTGCCACCAGCAGCGACCCCCAAGAGACCCAGTACTTC	TRBV15	TRBJ2-5	-	-
CASSNRGLKGSPLHF	TGTGCCAGCAGTAACAGGGGATTGAAGGGTTCACCCCTCCACTTT	TRBV27	TRBJ1-6	TRBD1	-
CASTETLAGPYNEQFF	TGTGCCAGCACCGAAACCCTAGCGGGCCCCTACAATGAGCAGTTCTTC	TRBV5-6	TRBJ2-1	TRBD2	-
CASSKRTGGTEAFF	TGTGCCAGTAGCAAAAGGACAGGGGGCACTGAAGCTTTCTTT	TRBV19	TRBJ1-1	TRBD1	few
CASSLARAGSYTEAFF	TGTGCCAGCAGCTTGGCCAGAGCCGGGTCGTACACTGAAGCTTTCTTT	TRBV7-9	TRBJ1-1	-	-
CASSYSEVGTGELFF	TGTGCCAGCAGTTACTCGGAGGTGGGCACCGGGGAGCTGTTTTTT	TRBV6-5	TRBJ2-2	-	-
CASSFGSSQPQHF	TGTGCCAGCAGTTTCGGGTCCTCTCAGCCCCAGCATTTT	TRBV27	TRBJ1-5	-	-
CASSGRDGNNEKLFF	TGTGCCAGCAGCGGGAGAGACGGAAATAATGAAAAACTGTTTTTT	TRBV9	TRBJ1-4	-	-
CASSEELTGAYYNEQFF	TGTGCCAGCAGTGAAGAGTTGACAGGGGCCTACTACAATGAGCAGTTCTTC	TRBV6-1	TRBJ2-1	TRBD1	-
CASSQVGTVTYEQYF	TGCGCCAGCAGCCAGGTAGGGACGGTGACCTACGAGCAGTACTTC	TRBV4-1	TRBJ2-7	-	-
CASSSRGLASDTQYF	TGCGCCAGCAGCTCCAGGGGACTAGCCTCAGATACGCAGTATTTT	TRBV5-1	TRBJ2-3	TRBD2	-
CSASEGFRDQPQHF	TGCAGTGCTAGTGAGGGGTTTAGGGATCAGCCCCAGCATTTT	TRBV20-1	TRBJ1-5	-	-
CASSPRQVPANYGYTF	TGTGCCAGCAGTCCAAGACAGGTCCCAGCTAACTATGGCTACACCTTC	TRBV12-3/TRBV12-4	TRBJ1-2	-	-
CASSLGFHSNQPQHF	TGTGCCAGCAGTTTGGGGTTTCATAGCAATCAGCCCCAGCATTTT	TRBV27	TRBJ1-5	-	-
CSVWDGEEPEAFF	TGCAGCGTTTGGGACGGGGAGGAACCAGAAGCTTTCTTT	TRBV29-1	TRBJ1-1	-	-
CASSALSSSYNEQFF	TGTGCCAGCAGCGCACTTTCTAGCTCCTACAATGAGCAGTTCTTC	TRBV9	TRBJ2-1	-	-
CASSEYGGGNVKQFF	TGTGCCAGCAGTGAATACGGGGGAGGGAACGTTAAGCAGTTCTTC	TRBV25-1	TRBJ2-1	TRBD2	few
CASSSRVLTGSTEAFF	TGCGCCAGCAGCTCCCGGGTTCTGACAGGGAGCACTGAAGCTTTCTTT	TRBV5-1	TRBJ1-1	TRBD1	-
CASSPVGVDYMGNQPQHF	TGTGCCAGCAGCCCCGTCGGCGTTGACTATATGGGCAATCAGCCCCAGCATTTT	TRBV11-1	TRBJ1-5	-	-
CASSLMSTEQYF	TGTGCCAGCAGCTTAATGTCTACCGAGCAGTACTTC	TRBV7-3	TRBJ2-7	-	-
CASSQDVDVGGTEAFF	TGTGCCAGCAGCCAAGATGTAGACGTGGGAGGCACTGAAGCTTTCTTT	TRBV3-1	TRBJ1-1	-	-
CSARDWFRGGYTF	TGCAGTGCTAGAGATTGGTTTAGGGGAGGCTACACCTTC	TRBV20-1	TRBJ1-2	-	-
CASSLGGLANPYEQYF	TGCGCCAGCAGCTTGGGCGGACTAGCGAACCCCTACGAGCAGTACTTC	TRBV5-1	TRBJ2-7	TRBD2	few
CATSRDRGGELFF	TGTGCCACCAGCAGAGATCGGGGCGGGGAGCTGTTTTTT	TRBV15	TRBJ2-2	-	few
CASSLGVEVRDSPLHF	TGTGCCAGCAGCTTGGGGGTGGAAGTTCGGGACTCACCCCTCCACTTT	TRBV5-6	TRBJ1-6	-	few
CASSQVGQGWNTEAFF	TGCGCCAGCAGCCAAGTTGGACAGGGATGGAACACTGAAGCTTTCTTT	TRBV4-1	TRBJ1-1	TRBD1	few
CASSFEGQGVNTEAFF	TGTGCCAGCAGTTTCGAGGGACAGGGGGTGAACACTGAAGCTTTCTTT	TRBV27	TRBJ1-1	TRBD1	-
CASLSSTEAFF	TGTGCCAGTCTCAGCTCGACTGAAGCTTTCTTT	TRBV27	TRBJ1-1	-	few
CASSESGEGSGRASYNEHFF	TGCGCCAGCAGTGAGTCGGGTGAAGGGAGCGGGAGAGCCTCCTACAATGAGCACTTCTTC	TRBV10-1	TRBJ2-1	TRBD2	-
CASSMWQDNTGELFF	TGTGCCAGTAGTATGTGGCAGGACAACACCGGGGAGCTGTTTTTT	TRBV19	TRBJ2-2	-	-
CASSLARQGIGKTNEKLFF	TGTGCCAGCAGCTTAGCGCGGCAGGGGATTGGAAAAACTAATGAAAAACTGTTTTTT	TRBV11-1	TRBJ1-4	-	-
CASSLTSAGDTQYF	TGTGCCAGCAGCTTAACGTCCGCGGGAGATACGCAGTATTTT	TRBV7-3	TRBJ2-3	-	-
CASSYDQGMNTEAFF	TGCGCCAGCAGCTACGACCAGGGGATGAACACTGAAGCTTTCTTT	TRBV5-1	TRBJ1-1	-	-
CASSLSLAGGPITDTQYF	TGCGCCAGCAGCTTGAGTCTAGCGGGAGGGCCGATAACAGATACGCAGTATTTT	TRBV5-1	TRBJ2-3	TRBD2	-
CASSLGPGLASTDTQYF	TGTGCCAGCAGTTTGGGACCGGGACTAGCTTCGACAGATACGCAGTATTTT	TRBV12-3/TRBV12-4	TRBJ2-3	TRBD2	-
CASSLLGWQSLTNEKLFF	TGTGCCAGCAGCCTCCTAGGGTGGCAGTCCTTAACTAATGAAAAACTGTTTTTT	TRBV28	TRBJ1-4	-	few
CASSVQIRGTGELFF	TGCGCCAGCAGTGTTCAAATTCGGGGCACCGGGGAGCTGTTTTTT	TRBV5-1	TRBJ2-2	-	-
CSAREGRDRAYEQYF	TGCAGTGCTAGAGAGGGCAGGGATAGGGCCTACGAGCAGTACTTC	TRBV20-1	TRBJ2-7	-	few
CASSQVGSPVTEAFF	TGCGCCAGCAGCCAAGTGGGATCCCCCGTCACTGAAGCTTTCTTT	TRBV4-1	TRBJ1-1	-	few
CATSDFIAGELFF	TGTGCCACCAGTGATTTTATAGCGGGGGAGCTGTTTTTT	TRBV24-1	TRBJ2-2	-	-
CASDAGSGYGYTF	TGTGCCAGCGACGCAGGGTCGGGGTATGGCTACACCTTC	TRBV12-3/TRBV12-4	TRBJ1-2	-	few
CASSLMMGQYYGYTF	TGCGCCAGCAGCTTGATGATGGGACAGTACTATGGCTACACCTTC	TRBV5-1	TRBJ1-2	TRBD1	-
CSARARLAASYEQYF	TGCAGTGCTAGAGCCAGGCTAGCGGCATCCTACGAGCAGTACTTC	TRBV20-1	TRBJ2-7	TRBD2	few
CASSWAAGANVLTF	TGTGCCAGTAGTTGGGCTGCTGGGGCCAACGTCCTGACTTTC	TRBV19	TRBJ2-6	-	few
CASSAGTGAAYEQYF	TGCGCCAGCAGCGCGGGAACAGGGGCCGCCTACGAGCAGTACTTC	TRBV5-1	TRBJ2-7	-	few
CASSPPGGESYEQYF	TGTGCCAGCTCACCCCCAGGGGGGGAGTCCTACGAGCAGTACTTC	TRBV18	TRBJ2-7	-	-
CATSLQANYGYTF	TGTGCCACCTCTCTACAGGCTAACTATGGCTACACCTTC	TRBV27	TRBJ1-2	-	-
CASSLATRTGRFNEQFF	TGTGCCAGCAGCTTAGCGACCCGGACAGGTCGATTTAATGAGCAGTTCTTC	TRBV7-9	TRBJ2-1	TRBD1	-
CAWRGQGMTSGRHSGANVLTF	TGTGCCTGGAGGGGGCAGGGCATGACTAGCGGGAGACACTCTGGGGCCAACGTCCTGACTTTC	TRBV30	TRBJ2-6	TRBD2	-
CASSWGNVAGGPDTQYF	TGCGCCAGCAGCTGGGGTAACGTAGCGGGAGGGCCAGATACGCAGTATTTT	TRBV5-1	TRBJ2-3	TRBD2	-
CASSYSPTSGIYNEQFF	TGTGCCAGCAGTTACTCACCAACTAGCGGGATCTACAATGAGCAGTTCTTC	TRBV6-2/TRBV6-3	TRBJ2-1	TRBD2	few
CASSFETGGDDNQPQHF	TGTGCCAGCAGTTTTGAAACAGGGGGCGATGACAATCAGCCCCAGCATTTT	TRBV12-3/TRBV12-4	TRBJ1-5	TRBD1	few
CASSETGGSTIAWFF	TGCGCCAGCAGTGAAACAGGGGGTTCCACCATTGCGTGGTTCTTC	TRBV5-1	TRBJ2-1	TRBD1	-
CASSAPRRSDPTDTQYF	TGTGCCAGCAGCGCCCCTCGTAGGTCGGACCCCACAGATACGCAGTATTTT	TRBV7-8	TRBJ2-3	-	few
CATSSGGENSPLHF	TGTGCCACCAGCAGTGGCGGGGAAAATTCACCCCTCCACTTT	TRBV15	TRBJ1-6	-	-
CASSPGSSDTQYF	TGCGCCAGCAGCCCTGGCAGCTCAGATACGCAGTATTTT	TRBV5-1	TRBJ2-3	-	-
CASSQGTEETQYF	TGTGCCAGCAGCCAAGGGACAGAAGAGACCCAGTACTTC	TRBV3-1	TRBJ2-5	-	-